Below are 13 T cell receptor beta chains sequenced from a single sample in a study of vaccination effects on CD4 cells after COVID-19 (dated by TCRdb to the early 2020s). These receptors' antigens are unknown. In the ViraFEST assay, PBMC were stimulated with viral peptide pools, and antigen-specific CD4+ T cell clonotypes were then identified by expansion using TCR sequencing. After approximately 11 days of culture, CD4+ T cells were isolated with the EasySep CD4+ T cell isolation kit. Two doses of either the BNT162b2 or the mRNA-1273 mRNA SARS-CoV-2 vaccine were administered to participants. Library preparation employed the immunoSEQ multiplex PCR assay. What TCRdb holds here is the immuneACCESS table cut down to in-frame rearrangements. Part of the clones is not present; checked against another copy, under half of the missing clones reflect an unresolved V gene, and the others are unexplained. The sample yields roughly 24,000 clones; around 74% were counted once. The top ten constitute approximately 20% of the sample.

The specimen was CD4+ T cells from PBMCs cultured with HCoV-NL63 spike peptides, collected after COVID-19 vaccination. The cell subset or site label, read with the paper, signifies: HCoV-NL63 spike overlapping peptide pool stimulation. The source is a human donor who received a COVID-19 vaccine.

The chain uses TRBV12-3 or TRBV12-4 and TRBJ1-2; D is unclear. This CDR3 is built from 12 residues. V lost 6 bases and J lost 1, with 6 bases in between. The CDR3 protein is CASRRVNYGYTF. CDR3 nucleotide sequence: TGTGCCAGCAGAAGGGTTAACTATGGCTACACCTTC.

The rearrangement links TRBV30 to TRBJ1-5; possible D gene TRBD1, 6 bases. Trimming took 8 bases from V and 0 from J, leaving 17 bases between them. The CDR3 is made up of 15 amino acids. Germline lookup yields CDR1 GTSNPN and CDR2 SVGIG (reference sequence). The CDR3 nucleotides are TGTGCCGTAGGGGGGGCAGGCTATAGCAATCAGCCCCAGCATTTT. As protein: CAVGGAGYSNQPQHF.

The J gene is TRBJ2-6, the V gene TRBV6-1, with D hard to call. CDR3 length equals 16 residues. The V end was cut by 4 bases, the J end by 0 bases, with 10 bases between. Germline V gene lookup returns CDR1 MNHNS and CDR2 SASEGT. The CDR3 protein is CASSGAFYSGANVLTF. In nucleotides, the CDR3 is TGTGCCAGCAGTGGAGCATTTTACTCTGGGGCCAACGTCCTGACTTTC.

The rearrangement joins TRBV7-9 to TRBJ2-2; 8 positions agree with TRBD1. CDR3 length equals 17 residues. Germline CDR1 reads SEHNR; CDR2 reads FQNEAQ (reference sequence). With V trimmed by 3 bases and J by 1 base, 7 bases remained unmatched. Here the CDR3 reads CASSLTDGQGNTGELFF. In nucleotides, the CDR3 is TGTGCCAGCAGCTTGACCGACGGACAGGGGAACACCGGGGAGCTGTTTTTT. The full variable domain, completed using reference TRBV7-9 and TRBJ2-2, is DTGVSQNPRHKITKRGQNVTFRCDPISEHNRLYWYRQTLGQGPEFLTYFQNEAQLEKSRLLSDRFSAERPKGSFSTLEIQRTEQGDSAMYLCASSLTDGQGNTGELFFGEGSRLTVL.

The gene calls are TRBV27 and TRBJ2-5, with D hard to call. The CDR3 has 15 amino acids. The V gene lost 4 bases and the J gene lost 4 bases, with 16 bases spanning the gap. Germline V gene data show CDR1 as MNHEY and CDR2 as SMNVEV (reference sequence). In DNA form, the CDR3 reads TGTGCCAGCAGTTCATACTCTCAAGCGCGAGAGACCCAGTACTTC. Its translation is CASSSYSQARETQYF.

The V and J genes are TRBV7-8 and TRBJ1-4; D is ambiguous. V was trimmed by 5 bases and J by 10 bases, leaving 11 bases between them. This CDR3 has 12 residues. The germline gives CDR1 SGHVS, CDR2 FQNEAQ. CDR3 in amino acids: CASSVRLGKLFF. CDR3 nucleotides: TGTGCCAGCAGCGTACGACTCGGAAAACTGTTTTTT.

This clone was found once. The CDR3 loop reads CASSPRQGQGSPLHF. In DNA form, the CDR3 reads TGTGCCAGCAGCCCAAGACAGGGCCAGGGCTCACCCCTCCACTTT. The chain employs TRBV7-3 and TRBJ1-6; TRBD1 agrees at 7 bases. The CDR3 length is 15 residues. CDR1 and CDR2 from the germline V gene are SGHTA and FQGTGA. Losses at the gene ends were 5 bases for V and 10 bases for J; bases not matched to a gene: 11.

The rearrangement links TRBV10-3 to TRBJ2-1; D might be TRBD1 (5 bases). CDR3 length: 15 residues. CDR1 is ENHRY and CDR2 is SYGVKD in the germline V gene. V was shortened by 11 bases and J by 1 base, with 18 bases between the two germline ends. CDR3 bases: TGTGCCGCCCGGCAGGGCCTCGGGTCCTACAATGAGCAGTTCTTC. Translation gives CAARQGLGSYNEQFF.

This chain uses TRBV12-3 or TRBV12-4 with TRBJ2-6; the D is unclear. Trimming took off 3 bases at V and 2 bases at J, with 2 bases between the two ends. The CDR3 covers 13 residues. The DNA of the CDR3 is TGTGCCAGCAGTTTTGCTGGGGCCAACGTCCTGACTTTC. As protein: CASSFAGANVLTF.

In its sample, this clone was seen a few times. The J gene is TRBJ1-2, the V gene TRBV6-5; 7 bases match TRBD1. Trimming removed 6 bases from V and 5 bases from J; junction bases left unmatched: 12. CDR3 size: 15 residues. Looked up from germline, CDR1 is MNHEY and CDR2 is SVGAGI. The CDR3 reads CASSSPRQGTYGYTF. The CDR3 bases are TGTGCCAGCAGCTCCCCTCGACAGGGAACATATGGCTACACCTTC.

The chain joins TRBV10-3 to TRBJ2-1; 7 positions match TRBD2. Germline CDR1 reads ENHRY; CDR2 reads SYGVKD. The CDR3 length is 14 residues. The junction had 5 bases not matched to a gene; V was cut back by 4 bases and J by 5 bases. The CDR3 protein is CAISGASGDNEQFF. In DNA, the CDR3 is TGTGCCATCAGTGGGGCTAGCGGAGACAATGAGCAGTTCTTC.

CDR3 coding DNA: TGTGCCACCCCAGTAGAGCGGCTGGGTTATGGCTACACCTTC. It codes for CATPVERLGYGYTF. The chain is built from TRBV6-5 and TRBJ1-2; unclear D gene. CDR1 is MNHEY and CDR2 is SVGAGI in the germline V gene. The V end lost 10 bases, the J end lost 5 bases, and 20 bases lay between the germline ends. CDR3 length: 14 amino acids.

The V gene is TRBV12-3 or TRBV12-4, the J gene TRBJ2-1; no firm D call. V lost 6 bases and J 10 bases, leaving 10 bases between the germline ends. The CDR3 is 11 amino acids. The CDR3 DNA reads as TGTGCCAGCAGCCAGCGTCGGGAGCAGTTCTTC. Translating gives CASSQRREQFF.